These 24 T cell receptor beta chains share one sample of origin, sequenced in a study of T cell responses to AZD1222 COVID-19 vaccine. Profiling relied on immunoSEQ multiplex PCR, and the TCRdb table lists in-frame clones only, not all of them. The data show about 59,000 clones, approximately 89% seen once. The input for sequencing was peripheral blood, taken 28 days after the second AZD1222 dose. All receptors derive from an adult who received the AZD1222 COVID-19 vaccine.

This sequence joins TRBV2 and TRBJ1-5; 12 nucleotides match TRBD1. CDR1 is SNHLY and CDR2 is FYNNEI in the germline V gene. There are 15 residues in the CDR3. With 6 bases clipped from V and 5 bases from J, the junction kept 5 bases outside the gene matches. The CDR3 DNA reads TGTGCCAGCAGGCCCGGGACAGGGGGCCATCAGCCCCAGCATTTT. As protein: CASRPGTGGHQPQHF.

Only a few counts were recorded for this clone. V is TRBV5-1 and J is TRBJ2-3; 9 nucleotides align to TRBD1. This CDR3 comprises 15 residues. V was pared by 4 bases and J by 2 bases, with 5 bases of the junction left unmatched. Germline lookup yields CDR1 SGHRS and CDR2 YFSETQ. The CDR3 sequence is CASSPDRGPTDTQYF. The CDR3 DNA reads TGCGCCAGCAGCCCGGACAGGGGCCCCACAGATACGCAGTATTTT.

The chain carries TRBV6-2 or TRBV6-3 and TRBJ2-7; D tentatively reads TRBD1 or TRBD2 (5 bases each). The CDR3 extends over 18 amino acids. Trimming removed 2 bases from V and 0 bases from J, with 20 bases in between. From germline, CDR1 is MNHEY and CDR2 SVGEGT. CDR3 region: CASSYPTGATLSSYEQYF. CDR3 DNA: TGTGCCAGCAGTTACCCTACCGGGGCGACCCTTAGCTCCTACGAGCAGTACTTC.

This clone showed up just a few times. The CDR3: CASSRGTGPRIGTEAFF. The CDR3 nucleotides are TGTGCCAGCAGTCGCGGGACAGGTCCCCGCATTGGCACTGAAGCTTTCTTT. The chain combines TRBV6-6 with TRBJ1-1; 8 bases agree with TRBD1. V was clipped by 5 bases and J by 4 bases; unmatched bases: 15. Germline-derived CDR1 and CDR2 are MNHNY and SVGAGI (reference sequence). CDR3 length: 17 residues.

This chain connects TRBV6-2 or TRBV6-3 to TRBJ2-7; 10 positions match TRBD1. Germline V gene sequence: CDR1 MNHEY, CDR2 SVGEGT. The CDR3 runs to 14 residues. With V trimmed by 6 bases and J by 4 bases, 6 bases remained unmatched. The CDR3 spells CASSSTGGLYEQYF. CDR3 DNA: TGTGCCAGCAGCTCGACAGGGGGCTTATACGAGCAGTACTTC.

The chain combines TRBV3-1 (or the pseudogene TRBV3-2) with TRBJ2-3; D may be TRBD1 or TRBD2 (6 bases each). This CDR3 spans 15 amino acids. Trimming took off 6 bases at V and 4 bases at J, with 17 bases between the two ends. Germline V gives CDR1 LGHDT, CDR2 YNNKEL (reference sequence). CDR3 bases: TGTGCCAGCAGGCTTTCCTTGGGGGGCCCAGATACGCAGTATTTT. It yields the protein CASRLSLGGPDTQYF.

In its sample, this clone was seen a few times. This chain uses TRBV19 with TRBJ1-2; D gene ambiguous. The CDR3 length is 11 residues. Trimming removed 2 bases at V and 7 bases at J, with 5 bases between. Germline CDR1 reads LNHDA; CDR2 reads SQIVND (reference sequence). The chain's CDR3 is CASSINGGYTF. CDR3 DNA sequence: TGTGCCAGTAGTATAAATGGTGGCTACACCTTC.

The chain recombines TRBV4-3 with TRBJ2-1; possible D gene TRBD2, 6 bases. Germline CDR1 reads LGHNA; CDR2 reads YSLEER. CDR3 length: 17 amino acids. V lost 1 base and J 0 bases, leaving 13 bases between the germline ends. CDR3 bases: TGCGCCAGCAGCCAAGGTCGCGGGACCAGCTCCTACAATGAGCAGTTCTTC. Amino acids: CASSQGRGTSSYNEQFF.

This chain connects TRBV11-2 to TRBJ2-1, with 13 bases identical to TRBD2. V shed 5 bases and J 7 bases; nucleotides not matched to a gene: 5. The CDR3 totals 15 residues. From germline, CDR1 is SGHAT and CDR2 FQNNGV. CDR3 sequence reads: CASSPGLAGENEQFF. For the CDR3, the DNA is TGTGCCAGCAGCCCTGGACTAGCGGGAGAAAATGAGCAGTTCTTC. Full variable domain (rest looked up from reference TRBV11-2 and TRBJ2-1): EAGVAQSPRYKIIEKRQSVAFWCNPISGHATLYWYQQILGQGPKLLIQFQNNGVVDDSQLPKDRFSAERLKGVDSTLKIQPAKLEDSAVYLCASSPGLAGENEQFFGPGTRLTVL.

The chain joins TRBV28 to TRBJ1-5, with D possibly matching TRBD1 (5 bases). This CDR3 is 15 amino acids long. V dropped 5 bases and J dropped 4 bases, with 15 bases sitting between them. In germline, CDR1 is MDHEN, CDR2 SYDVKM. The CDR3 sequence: CASSLRPTANQPQHF. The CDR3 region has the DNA TGTGCCAGCAGTCTGCGCCCGACAGCGAATCAGCCCCAGCATTTT.

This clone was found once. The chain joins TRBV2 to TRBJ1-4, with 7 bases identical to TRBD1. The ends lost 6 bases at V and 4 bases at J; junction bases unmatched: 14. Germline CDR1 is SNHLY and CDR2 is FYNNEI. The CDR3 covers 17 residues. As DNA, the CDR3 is TGTGCCAGCAGGGATCCGGGACAGCTTAGTATTAATGAAAAACTGTTTTTT. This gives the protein CASRDPGQLSINEKLFF.

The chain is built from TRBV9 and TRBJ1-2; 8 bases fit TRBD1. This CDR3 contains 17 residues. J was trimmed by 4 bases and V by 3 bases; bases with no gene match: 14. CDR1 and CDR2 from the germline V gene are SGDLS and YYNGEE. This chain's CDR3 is CASSAAHSFTGGYGYTF. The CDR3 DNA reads TGTGCCAGCAGCGCCGCACACAGCTTTACAGGGGGCTATGGCTACACCTTC.

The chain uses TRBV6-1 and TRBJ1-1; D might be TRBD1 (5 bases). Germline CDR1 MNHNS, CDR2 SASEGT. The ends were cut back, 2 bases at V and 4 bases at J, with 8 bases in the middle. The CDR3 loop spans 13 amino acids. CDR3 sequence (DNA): TGTGCCAGCAGTGAAAGGGGTACCACTGAAGCTTTCTTT. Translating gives CASSERGTTEAFF.

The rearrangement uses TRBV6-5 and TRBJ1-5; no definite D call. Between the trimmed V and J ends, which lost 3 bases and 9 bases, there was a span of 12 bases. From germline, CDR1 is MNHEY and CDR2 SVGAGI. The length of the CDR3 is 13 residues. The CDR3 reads CASSYLELGPQHF. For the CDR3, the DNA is TGTGCCAGCAGTTATTTGGAGCTTGGGCCCCAGCATTTT.

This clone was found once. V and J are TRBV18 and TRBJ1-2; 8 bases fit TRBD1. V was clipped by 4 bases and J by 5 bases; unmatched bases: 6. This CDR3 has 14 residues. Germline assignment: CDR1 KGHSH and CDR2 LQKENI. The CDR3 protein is CASSQTGDRYGYTF. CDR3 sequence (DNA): TGTGCCAGCTCACAGACAGGGGACCGGTATGGCTACACCTTC.

CDR3 bases: TGTGCCACCAGTGATTTCTGGGAAGGGATGAACACTGAAGCTTTCTTT. As protein: CATSDFWEGMNTEAFF. This sequence joins TRBV24-1 and TRBJ1-1; D is undetermined. This CDR3 has 16 amino acids. Germline V CDR1 and CDR2: KGHDR, SFDVKD. V dropped 1 base and J dropped 0 bases, with 11 bases sitting between them.

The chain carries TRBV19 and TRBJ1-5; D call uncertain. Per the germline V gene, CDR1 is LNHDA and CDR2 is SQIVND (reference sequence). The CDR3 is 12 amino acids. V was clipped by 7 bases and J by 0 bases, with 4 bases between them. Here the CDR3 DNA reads TGTGCCAGTACAGTTAGCAATCAGCCCCAGCATTTT. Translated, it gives CASTVSNQPQHF.

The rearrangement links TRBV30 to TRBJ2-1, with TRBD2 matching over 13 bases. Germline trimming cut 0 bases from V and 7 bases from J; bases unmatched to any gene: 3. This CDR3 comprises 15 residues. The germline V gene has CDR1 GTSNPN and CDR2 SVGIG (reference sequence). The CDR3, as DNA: TGTGCCTGGAGTGTCAGGGGACTAGCGGGGAATGAGCAGTTCTTC. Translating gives CAWSVRGLAGNEQFF.

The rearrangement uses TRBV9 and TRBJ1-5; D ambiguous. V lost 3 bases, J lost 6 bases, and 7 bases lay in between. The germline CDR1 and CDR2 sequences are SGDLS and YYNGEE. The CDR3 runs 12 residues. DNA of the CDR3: TGTGCCAGCAGCGAGGACGTTCAGCCCCAGCATTTT. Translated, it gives CASSEDVQPQHF.

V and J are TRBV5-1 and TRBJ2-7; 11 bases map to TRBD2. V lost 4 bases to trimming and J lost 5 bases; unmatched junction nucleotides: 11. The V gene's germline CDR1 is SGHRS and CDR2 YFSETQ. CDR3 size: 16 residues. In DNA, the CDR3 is TGCGCCAGCAGCATCTCCACTAGCGGGAGTCCCCACGAGCAGTACTTC. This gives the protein CASSISTSGSPHEQYF.

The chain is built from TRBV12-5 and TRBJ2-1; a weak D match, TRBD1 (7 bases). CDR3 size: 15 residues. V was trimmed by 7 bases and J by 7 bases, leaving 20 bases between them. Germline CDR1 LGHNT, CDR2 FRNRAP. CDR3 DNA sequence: TGTGCTAGTGCATCAGGGGGGCTAGCTATTAATGAGCAGTTCTTC. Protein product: CASASGGLAINEQFF.

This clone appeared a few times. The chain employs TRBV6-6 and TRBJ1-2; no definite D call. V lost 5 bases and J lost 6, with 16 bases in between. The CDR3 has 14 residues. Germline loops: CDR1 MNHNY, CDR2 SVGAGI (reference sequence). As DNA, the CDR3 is TGTGCCAGCAGTGACGGCCCGGGCGACCATGGCTACACCTTC. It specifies CASSDGPGDHGYTF.

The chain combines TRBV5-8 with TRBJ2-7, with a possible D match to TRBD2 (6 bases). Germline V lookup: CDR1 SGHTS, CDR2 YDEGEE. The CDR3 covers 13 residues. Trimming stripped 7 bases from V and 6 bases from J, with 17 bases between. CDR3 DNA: TGTGCCAGCCGGCGGGATGTTTCGGGCGAGCAGTACTTC. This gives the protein CASRRDVSGEQYF.

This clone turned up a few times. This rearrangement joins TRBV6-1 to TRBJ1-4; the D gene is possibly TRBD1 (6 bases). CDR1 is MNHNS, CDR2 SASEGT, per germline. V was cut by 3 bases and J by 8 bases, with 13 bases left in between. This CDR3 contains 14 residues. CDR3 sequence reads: CASSDRGLGEKLFF. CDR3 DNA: TGTGCCAGCAGTGATCGGGGGCTGGGGGAAAAACTGTTTTTT.